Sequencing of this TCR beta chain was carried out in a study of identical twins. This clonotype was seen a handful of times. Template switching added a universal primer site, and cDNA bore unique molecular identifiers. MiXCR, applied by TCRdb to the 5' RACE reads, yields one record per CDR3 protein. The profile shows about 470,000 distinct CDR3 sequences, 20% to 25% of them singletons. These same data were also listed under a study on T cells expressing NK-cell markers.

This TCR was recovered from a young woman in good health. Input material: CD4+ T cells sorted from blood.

The CDR3: CASRGQIRDEQFF. CDR3 sequence (DNA): TGTGCCAGCAGGGGACAGATACGGGATGAGCAGTTCTTC. V usage is TRBV5-8 and J usage is TRBJ2-1; TRBD1 aligns across 7 bases. Germline values: CDR1 SGHTS, CDR2 YDEGEE. The J segment lost 8 bases and the V segment lost 5 bases, leaving 7 bases of the junction unmatched. The CDR3 is 13 amino acids. The variable domain in full, completed from reference TRBV5-8 and TRBJ2-1, reads EAGVTQSPTHLIKTRGQQATLRCSPISGHTSVYWYQQALGLGLQFLLWYDEGEERNRGNFPPRFSGRQFPNYSSELNVNALELEDSALYLCASRGQIRDEQFFGPGTRLTVL.